These 5 T cell receptor beta chains came from one sample sequenced in a study of control samples from healthy donors and cancer patients. Data came from immunoSEQ multiplex PCR; TCRdb stores just in-frame clones and leaves some out. This sample's table reports roughly 190,000 clones. Sequenced: blood. The source is a woman between 25 and 40 years old in good health.

The chain couples TRBV3-1 (or the pseudogene TRBV3-2) to TRBJ2-7; 8 bases match TRBD2. Germline lookup yields CDR1 LGHDT and CDR2 YNNKEL (reference sequence). J was trimmed by 1 base and V by 4 bases; bases with no gene match: 9. This CDR3 has 16 residues. This CDR3 is CASSLQRGTLSYEQYF. CDR3 coding DNA: TGTGCCAGCAGCCTTCAGCGGGGGACGTTATCCTACGAGCAGTACTTC.

The chain couples TRBV11-3 to TRBJ2-2; D is unclear. The CDR3 loop spans 12 amino acids. Germline V gene data show CDR1 as SGHNT and CDR2 as YENEEA. The V end was cut by 4 bases, the J end by 3 bases, with 3 bases between. In DNA, the CDR3 is TGTGCCAGCAGCTCCTACACCGGGGAGCTGTTTTTT. Its translation: CASSSYTGELFF.

V and J are TRBV19 and TRBJ1-6, with D hard to call. CDR3 length equals 15 residues. Between the trimmed V and J ends, which lost 7 bases and 3 bases, there was a span of 13 bases. Germline CDR1 LNHDA, CDR2 SQIVND (reference sequence). As DNA, the CDR3 is TGTGCCAGTACGAAGGCAGGCCTCTATAATTCACCCCTCCACTTT. Translating gives CASTKAGLYNSPLHF.

V gene TRBV19 combines with J gene TRBJ1-4, with D possibly matching TRBD1 (6 bases). Germline loops: CDR1 LNHDA, CDR2 SQIVND (reference sequence). The CDR3 length is 16 residues. Trimming took off 7 bases at V and 2 bases at J, with 17 bases between the two ends. The CDR3 loop is CASKGGRGTTNEKLFF. CDR3 coding DNA: TGTGCCAGTAAAGGGGGGCGAGGAACGACTAATGAAAAACTGTTTTTT.

This rearrangement joins TRBV10-3 to TRBJ1-2; D ambiguous. Germline lookup yields CDR1 ENHRY and CDR2 SYGVKD. V lost 4 bases and J lost 0, with 18 bases in between. This CDR3 is 17 amino acids long. CDR3 bases: TGTGCCATCAGTGGACCGGACGAAAACCCAGCTAACTATGGCTACACCTTC. This translates into CAISGPDENPANYGYTF.